The 27 T cell receptor beta chains listed next were all sequenced from one sample in a study of glioma-infiltrating T cells. Using RNA template, CDR3s of TCR alpha and beta were amplified with iRepertoire arm-PCR. TCRdb re-called the multiplex PCR reads through MiXCR, storing one row per CDR3 protein. This table has 100,000 to 150,000 distinct CDR3 sequences, around 23% appearing once. The sequenced sample consisted of glioma tissue, nonneoplastic brain tissue, or PBMCs (not recorded which). These receptors originate from a human donor with low-grade glioma or glioblastoma, undergoing nonglioma brain surgery, or in good health (not recorded which).

The chain's CDR3 is CASSVFPNEQFF. The CDR3 nucleotides are TGTGCCAGCAGCGTATTCCCCAATGAGCAGTTCTTC. The V and J genes are TRBV5-4 and TRBJ2-1; no clear D. Per germline, CDR1 SGHNT and CDR2 YYREEE (reference sequence). With 4 bases removed from V and 6 bases from J, the gap between germline ends came to 8 bases. The CDR3 length is 12 residues.

The sample holds many counts of this clonotype. This chain joins TRBV2 and TRBJ1-1; tentatively, D is TRBD1 (6 bases). Per the germline V gene, CDR1 is SNHLY and CDR2 is FYNNEI. With 8 bases removed from V and 8 bases from J, the gap between germline ends came to 12 bases. The CDR3 is 11 residues long. This chain's CDR3 is CASSWDIEAFF. The CDR3 DNA reads as TGTGCCAGCTCGTGGGACATAGAAGCTTTCTTT.

This clonotype was seen ten or more times. The rearrangement joins TRBV15 to TRBJ2-7; unclear D gene. This CDR3 region has 15 residues. Trimming stripped 0 bases from V and 3 bases from J, with 12 bases between. Germline-derived CDR1 and CDR2 are LNHNV and YYDKDF (reference sequence). This chain's CDR3 is CATSRDRLSSYEQYF. The CDR3 nucleotides are TGTGCCACCAGCAGAGATCGGTTAAGCAGCTACGAGCAGTACTTC.

As regards this clonotype: Given a much more abundant clone one base away, this may be a read error. The genes are TRBV2 and TRBJ2-7, with no clear D. Germline CDR1 SNHLY, CDR2 FYNNEI. Between the trimmed V and J ends, which lost 6 bases and 1 base, there was a span of 7 bases. The CDR3 is made up of 12 amino acids. CDR3 residues: CASSSISYEQYF. DNA for the CDR3: TGTGCCAGCAGCAGCATATCCTACGAGCAGTACTTC.

The rearrangement joins TRBV6-1 to TRBJ1-2; D might be TRBD1 (5 bases). The CDR3 is 17 residues long. V shed 7 bases and J shed 6 bases, with 27 bases lying between them. CDR1 MNHNS and CDR2 SASEGT come from the germline V gene. Here the CDR3 DNA reads TGTGCCAGCATACGGGCCCGTCCCGGGGGACTAGGCGATGGCTACACCTTC. It codes for CASIRARPGGLGDGYTF.

The sample holds a few counts of this clonotype. The chain joins TRBV5-1 to TRBJ1-1; maybe TRBD1 (5 bases). The CDR3 is 16 amino acids. Trimming removed 4 bases at V and 8 bases at J, with 24 bases between. Germline-derived CDR1 and CDR2 are SGHRS and YFSETQ. The CDR3 sequence is CASSRGGGNTYGEAFF. The CDR3 DNA sequence: TGCGCCAGCAGCCGCGGTGGGGGAAACACCTACGGGGAAGCTTTCTTT.

Regarding this clonotype: Possible read error: a much larger clone is one base away. J is TRBJ2-1 and V is TRBV27, with D possibly being TRBD2 (5 bases). CDR1 MNHEY and CDR2 SMNVEV come from the germline V gene (reference sequence). The V gene lost 2 bases and the J gene lost 10 bases, with 18 bases spanning the gap. The CDR3 is 15 residues long. CDR3: CASSLKGWTDYEQFF. Written as DNA, the CDR3 is TGTGCCAGCAGTTTAAAAGGTTGGACCGACTACGAGCAGTTCTTC.

This clonotype occurred many times. The chain uses TRBV5-1 and TRBJ2-1; possible D gene TRBD1, 6 bases. The CDR3 sequence is 14 residues long. V dropped 0 bases and J dropped 9 bases, with 13 bases sitting between them. The germline V gene has CDR1 SGHRS and CDR2 YFSETQ. CDR3 sequence: CASSLGQGTGEQFF. Written as DNA, the CDR3 is TGCGCCAGCAGCTTGGGGCAGGGGACCGGTGAGCAGTTCTTC. The variable domain in full, with the rest retrieved from reference TRBV5-1 and TRBJ2-1, is KAGVTQTPRYLIKTRGQQVTLSCSPISGHRSVSWYQQTPGQGLQFLFEYFSETQRNKGNFPGRFSGRQFSNSRSEMNVSTLELGDSALYLCASSLGQGTGEQFFGPGTRLTVL.

This clonotype was detected ten times or more. The chain has TRBV7-9 and TRBJ2-3, with 14 bases fitting TRBD2. The CDR3 spans 17 residues. Germline CDR1 SEHNR, CDR2 FQNEAQ (reference sequence). V was pared by 4 bases and J by 3 bases, with 6 bases of the junction left unmatched. CDR3: CASSYMTSGRATDTQYF. CDR3 coding DNA: TGTGCCAGCAGCTACATGACTAGCGGGAGGGCAACAGATACGCAGTATTTT.

This clonotype was recorded at least ten times. The V call is TRBV6-1, the J call TRBJ2-1; 14 bases are a match to TRBD2. The CDR3 spans 17 residues. Germline V lookup: CDR1 MNHNS, CDR2 SASEGT. V was pared by 5 bases and J by 5 bases, with 8 bases of the junction left unmatched. CDR3 nucleotide sequence: TGTGCCAGCAGTCCACTTGGACTAGCGGGGGGTAACAATGAGCAGTTCTTC. This sequence encodes CASSPLGLAGGNNEQFF.

This clonotype was observed at least ten times. V and J are TRBV19 and TRBJ2-7; TRBD2 matches at 9 bases. The germline CDR1 and CDR2 sequences are LNHDA and SQIVND (reference sequence). V shed 1 base and J 2 bases; nucleotides not matched to a gene: 0. The CDR3 runs to 14 residues. The CDR3 region has the DNA TGTGCCAGTAGTATAGGACTAGCGGCCTACGAGCAGTACTTC. It encodes CASSIGLAAYEQYF.

This clonotype was detected many times. CDR3 DNA: TGTGCCAGCAGTACAGGGGAGGGAGCCCAGTACTTC. Translated, it gives CASSTGEGAQYF. The chain carries TRBV3-1 and TRBJ2-5; perhaps D is TRBD1 or TRBD2 (7 bases each). CDR1 and CDR2 from the germline V gene are LGHDT and YNNKEL (reference sequence). This CDR3 is built from 12 residues. Trimming cost V 6 bases and J 9 bases, with 14 bases left between them.

This clonotype was observed many times. This sequence joins TRBV14 and TRBJ2-7; 15 nucleotides line up with TRBD2. The CDR3 has 15 residues. Germline CDR1 is SGHDN and CDR2 is FVKESK. Unmatched junction bases numbered 4, after V lost 4 bases and J lost 6 bases. This chain's CDR3 is CASSPLGLAGGEQYF. CDR3 bases: TGTGCCAGCAGCCCCTTGGGACTAGCGGGGGGCGAGCAGTACTTC.

The chain combines TRBV29-1 with TRBJ2-1; D tentatively fits TRBD1 or TRBD2 (5 bases each). With 0 bases removed from V and 14 bases from J, the gap between germline ends came to 14 bases. The CDR3 spans 12 residues. Germline lookup yields CDR1 SQVTM and CDR2 ANQGSEA. In DNA form, the CDR3 reads TGCAGCGTTGAAGATCGGACAAGGGAGAAGTTCTTC. This sequence encodes CSVEDRTREKFF.

This clonotype came up many times. The chain is built from TRBV7-2 and TRBJ2-3; 14 nucleotides line up with TRBD2. V was clipped by 4 bases and J by 1 base; unmatched bases: 1. The germline V gene encodes CDR1 SGHTA and CDR2 FQGNSA. This CDR3 is built from 16 residues. As DNA, the CDR3 is TGTGCCAGCAGCTGGGGACTAGCGGGAGGCACAGATACGCAGTATTTT. Translating it yields CASSWGLAGGTDTQYF.

The CDR3 loop reads CSALGRVETYEQYF. CDR3 DNA: TGCAGCGCCCTAGGTCGAGTGGAAACCTACGAGCAGTACTTC. The rearrangement links TRBV29-1 to TRBJ2-7; D not certain. This CDR3 region has 14 residues. V lost 7 bases and J 2 bases, leaving 18 bases between the germline ends. Germline loops: CDR1 SQVTM, CDR2 ANQGSEA.

The sample holds many counts of this clonotype. The V call is TRBV20-1, the J call TRBJ2-1; TRBD2 matches at 14 bases. The CDR3 spans 17 residues. The trim removed 1 base at V and 4 bases at J, leaving 6 bases unmatched. Per germline, CDR1 DFQATT and CDR2 SNEGSKA (reference sequence). In DNA form, the CDR3 reads TGCAGTGCTAGAGCCGGGACTAGCGGGAGAAGTTACAATGAGCAGTTCTTC. This gives the protein CSARAGTSGRSYNEQFF.

The chain uses TRBV28 and TRBJ2-3; D remains ambiguous. CDR1 and CDR2 (germline): MDHEN, SYDVKM. The ends were cut back, 7 bases at V and 6 bases at J, with 14 bases in the middle. The CDR3 is 13 amino acids. CDR3 loop: CASNPNLRDTQYF. The CDR3 region has the DNA TGTGCCAGCAACCCCAACCTTCGGGATACGCAGTATTTT.

This clonotype was observed many times. This chain uses TRBV7-2 with TRBJ2-7; D possibly corresponds to TRBD2 (6 bases). Trimming pared 3 bases from V and 4 bases from J, leaving 16 bases between. CDR1 and CDR2 (germline): SGHTA, FQGNSA. The CDR3 consists of 15 residues. The CDR3 DNA follows: TGTGCCAGCAGCTTTTATAGCGGAATGCTATACGAGCAGTACTTC. Encoded protein: CASSFYSGMLYEQYF. Full variable domain (outside the CDR3, taken from reference TRBV7-2 and TRBJ2-7): GAGVSQSPSNKVTEKGKDVELRCDPISGHTALYWYRQSLGQGLEFLIYFQGNSAPDKSGLPSDRFSAERTGGSVSTLTIQRTQQEDSAVYLCASSFYSGMLYEQYFGPGTRLTVT.

This clonotype was seen repeatedly, ten times or more. The chain recombines TRBV6-1 with TRBJ1-2; D remains ambiguous. Trimming removed 6 bases at V and 8 bases at J, with 7 bases between. CDR1 is MNHNS and CDR2 is SASEGT in the germline V gene. The CDR3 consists of 10 residues. CDR3 coding DNA: TGTGCCAGCAGGAGAGGCGGCTACACCTTC. This gives the protein CASRRGGYTF.

This clonotype was seen repeatedly, ten times or more. The chain couples TRBV6-1 to TRBJ1-1; 7 nucleotides match TRBD1. The CDR3 runs 15 residues. V lost 4 bases and J lost 4; bases outside the gene matches: 9. Germline assignment: CDR1 MNHNS and CDR2 SASEGT. The CDR3 is CASSALGQGVTEAFF. DNA for the CDR3: TGTGCCAGCAGTGCCCTGGGGCAGGGGGTCACTGAAGCTTTCTTT.

This clonotype was detected ten times or more. The V and J genes are TRBV6-1 and TRBJ2-7, with D perhaps TRBD1 (6 bases). Per germline, CDR1 MNHNS and CDR2 SASEGT. Trimming took off 7 bases at V and 5 bases at J, with 15 bases between the two ends. There are 13 residues in the CDR3. CDR3 protein: CASNHGDNDEQYF. The CDR3 nucleotides are TGTGCCAGCAACCACGGGGACAACGACGAGCAGTACTTC.

Note on this clonotype: A read error may be the cause here, since a much bigger clone is one base away. V gene TRBV5-5 combines with J gene TRBJ2-3, with 11 bases that match TRBD2. CDR1 and CDR2 from the germline V gene are SGHKS and YYEKEE (reference sequence). The CDR3 contains 15 residues. V shed 4 bases and J 2 bases; nucleotides not matched to a gene: 3. The CDR3 loop is CASSRGLADTDTQYF. As DNA, the CDR3 is TGTGCCAGCAGCCGGGGACTAGCGGACACAGATACGCAGTATTTT.

This clonotype was seen repeatedly, ten times or more. The chain is built from TRBV10-3 and TRBJ1-2; 10 bases map to TRBD1. The junction had 5 bases not matched to a gene; V was cut back by 1 base and J by 6 bases. Germline V CDR1 and CDR2: ENHRY, SYGVKD. The CDR3 totals 15 residues. The CDR3 DNA sequence: TGTGCCATCAGTGAGTTTGGGACAGGGGCGGATGGCTACACCTTC. Its translation is CAISEFGTGADGYTF.

This clonotype showed up just a few times. The rearrangement links TRBV29-1 to TRBJ1-5, with TRBD1 as a possible D gene (5 bases). V was clipped by 4 bases and J by 0 bases, with 7 bases between them. CDR3 size: 13 residues. The germline V gene encodes CDR1 SQVTM and CDR2 ANQGSEA. The CDR3 here is CSVATDSNQPQHF. In DNA, the CDR3 is TGCAGCGTTGCGACAGATAGCAATCAGCCCCAGCATTTT.

This clonotype was observed at least ten times. The chain employs TRBV20-1 and TRBJ1-2; tentatively, D is TRBD1 (5 bases). The CDR3 has 11 amino acids. V gave up 6 bases and J gave up 12 bases, with 17 bases separating them. CDR1 and CDR2 from the germline V gene are DFQATT and SNEGSKA (reference sequence). The CDR3 reads CSAAREGTDTF. The CDR3 DNA reads as TGCAGTGCCGCGCGTGAGGGGACGGACACCTTC.

This clonotype was detected many times. This chain links TRBV27 with TRBJ2-3, with a possible D match to TRBD2 (5 bases). CDR3 size: 12 residues. Germline CDR1 and CDR2: MNHEY and SMNVEV (reference sequence). Trimming removed 8 bases from V and 5 bases from J, with 11 bases in between. CDR3 nucleotides: TGTGCCAGCGCAGGTCGGGGAGATACGCAGTATTTT. The encoded protein is CASAGRGDTQYF.